These 5 T cell receptor beta chains came from one sample sequenced in a study of T cells in Graves' hyperthyroidism and ophthalmopathy. RNA transcripts gave rise to amplified TCR beta CDR3 regions. Carried out on the TCR CDR3, a first-round RT-PCR used the HTBI primer set. TCRdb recomputed calls from the multiplex PCR reads with MiXCR, one row per CDR3 protein. The data contain about 500,000 distinct CDR3 sequences, more than 15% of them seen just once; the ten biggest clones take up 29%. Sequenced: blood. These receptor sequences come from a woman under 40 with Graves' ophthalmopathy.

The sample holds many counts of this clonotype. The chain employs TRBV5-1 and TRBJ2-7; weak D call: TRBD2 (6 bases). The CDR3 runs to 14 residues. Germline V gene lookup returns CDR1 SGHRS and CDR2 YFSETQ. The V end was cut by 5 bases, the J end by 5 bases, with 17 bases between. The CDR3 DNA reads as TGCGCCAGCAGGGGGGACCCGGGGGTCAACGAGCAGTACTTC. Translation: CASRGDPGVNEQYF.

V gene TRBV6-5 combines with J gene TRBJ2-7; TRBD2 aligns across 9 bases. Per the germline V gene, CDR1 is MNHEY and CDR2 is SVGAGI. J lost 4 bases, V lost 4 bases, and 8 bases had no gene match. The CDR3 has 15 amino acids. The CDR3 coding sequence is TGTGCCAGCAGTTCCCCGGGACTAGCAGAGTACGAGCAGTACTTC. Translated, it gives CASSSPGLAEYEQYF.

At least ten counts were recorded for this clonotype. The V call is TRBV28, the J call TRBJ2-1, with a possible D match to TRBD1 (5 bases). The V gene lost 4 bases and the J gene lost 4 bases, with 8 bases spanning the gap. This CDR3 has 13 residues. Germline CDR1 and CDR2: MDHEN and SYDVKM. This CDR3 reads CASSSRTYNEQFF. Here the CDR3 DNA reads TGTGCCAGCAGTTCACGGACATACAATGAGCAGTTCTTC.

The rearrangement joins TRBV7-9 to TRBJ1-1; TRBD1 agrees at 8 bases. The CDR3 extends over 13 amino acids. The J segment lost 10 bases and the V segment lost 2 bases, leaving 6 bases of the junction unmatched. CDR1 and CDR2 from the germline V gene are SEHNR and FQNEAQ (reference sequence). In DNA form, the CDR3 reads TGTGCCAGCAGCTTAATTATCGGACAGGGAGCTTTCTTT. It codes for CASSLIIGQGAFF. The whole variable domain, remainder taken from reference TRBV7-9 and TRBJ1-1, is DTGVSQNPRHKITKRGQNVTFRCDPISEHNRLYWYRQTLGQGPEFLTYFQNEAQLEKSRLLSDRFSAERPKGSFSTLEIQRTEQGDSAMYLCASSLIIGQGAFFGQGTRLTVV.

In its sample, this clonotype was seen a few times. V and J are TRBV29-1 and TRBJ1-2; D not resolved. Germline CDR1 is SQVTM and CDR2 is ANQGSEA. This CDR3 has 13 amino acids. V lost 2 bases and J 4 bases, leaving 11 bases between the germline ends. The CDR3: CSVETAHPYGYTF. The DNA for the CDR3 is TGCAGCGTTGAAACAGCCCACCCCTATGGCTACACCTTC.